This TCR beta chain was documented in a study of identical twins. General study points: Beta out-of-frame twin sharing showed a weaker excess.

TCRdb analysed the 5' RACE reads with MiXCR anew, one entry per CDR3 protein. The sample includes around 490,000 distinct CDR3 sequences, nearly 15% of them seen just once. In regard to this clonotype: Antigen: not known.

Separately, the same data were catalogued under a study of yellow fever vaccine responses in identical twins.

The TCR comes from a woman aged 18-30 years in good health. The sequenced sample consisted of CD4+ T cells sorted from blood.

In DNA, the CDR3 is TGTGCCAGCAGCCCCGATGACAGAATAAATCAGCCCCAGCATTTT. Translating it yields CASSPDDRINQPQHF. The chain carries TRBV12-3 or TRBV12-4 and TRBJ1-5, with a possible D match to TRBD1 (5 bases). Trimming took off 6 bases at V and 4 bases at J, with 16 bases between the two ends. This CDR3 has 15 residues.